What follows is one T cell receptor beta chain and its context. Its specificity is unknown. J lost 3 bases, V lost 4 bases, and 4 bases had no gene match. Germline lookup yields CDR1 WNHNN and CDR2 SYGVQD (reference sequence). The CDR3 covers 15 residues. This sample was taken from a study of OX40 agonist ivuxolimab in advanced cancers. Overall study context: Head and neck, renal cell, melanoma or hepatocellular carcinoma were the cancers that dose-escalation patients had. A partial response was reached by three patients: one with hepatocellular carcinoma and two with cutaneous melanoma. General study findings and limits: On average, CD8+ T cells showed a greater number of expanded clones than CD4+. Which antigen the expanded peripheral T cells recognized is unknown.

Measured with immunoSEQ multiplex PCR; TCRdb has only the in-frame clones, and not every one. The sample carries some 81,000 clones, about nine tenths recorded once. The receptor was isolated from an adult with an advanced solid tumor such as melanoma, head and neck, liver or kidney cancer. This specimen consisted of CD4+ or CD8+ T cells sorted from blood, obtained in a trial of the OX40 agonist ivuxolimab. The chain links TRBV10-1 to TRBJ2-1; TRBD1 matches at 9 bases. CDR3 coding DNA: TGCGCCAGCAGTGGATTGGGACAGGGCTACAATGAGCAGTTCTTC. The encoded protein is CASSGLGQGYNEQFF.